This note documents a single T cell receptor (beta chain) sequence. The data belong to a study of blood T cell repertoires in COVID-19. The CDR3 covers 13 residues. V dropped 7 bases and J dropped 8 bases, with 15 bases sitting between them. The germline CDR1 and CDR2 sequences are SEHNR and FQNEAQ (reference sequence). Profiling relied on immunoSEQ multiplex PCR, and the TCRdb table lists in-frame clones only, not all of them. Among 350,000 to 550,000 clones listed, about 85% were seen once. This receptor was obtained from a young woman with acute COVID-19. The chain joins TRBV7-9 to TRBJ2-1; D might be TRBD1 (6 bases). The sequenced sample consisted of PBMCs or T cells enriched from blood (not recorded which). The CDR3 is CASNRDKGYEQFF. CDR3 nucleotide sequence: TGTGCCAGCAATCGGGACAAAGGTTATGAGCAGTTCTTC.